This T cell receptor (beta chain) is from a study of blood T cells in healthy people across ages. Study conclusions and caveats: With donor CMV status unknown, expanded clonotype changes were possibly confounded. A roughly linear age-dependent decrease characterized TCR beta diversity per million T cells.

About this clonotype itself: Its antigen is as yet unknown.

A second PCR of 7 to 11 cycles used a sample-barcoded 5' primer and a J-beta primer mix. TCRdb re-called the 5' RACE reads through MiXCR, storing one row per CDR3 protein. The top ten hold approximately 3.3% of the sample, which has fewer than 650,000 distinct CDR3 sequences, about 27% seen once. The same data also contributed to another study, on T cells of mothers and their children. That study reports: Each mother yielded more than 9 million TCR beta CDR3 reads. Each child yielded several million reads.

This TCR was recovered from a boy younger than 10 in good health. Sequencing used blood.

CDR3 amino acids: CASSPTLDRAHNYGYTF. The CDR3 DNA is TGTGCCAGCAGCCCCACCCTGGACAGAGCTCATAACTATGGCTACACCTTC. The chain recombines TRBV11-2 with TRBJ1-2, with D tentatively TRBD1 (6 bases). Germline V gives CDR1 SGHAT, CDR2 FQNNGV. Trimming took 5 bases from V and 1 from J, leaving 20 bases between them. The CDR3 is 17 amino acids.